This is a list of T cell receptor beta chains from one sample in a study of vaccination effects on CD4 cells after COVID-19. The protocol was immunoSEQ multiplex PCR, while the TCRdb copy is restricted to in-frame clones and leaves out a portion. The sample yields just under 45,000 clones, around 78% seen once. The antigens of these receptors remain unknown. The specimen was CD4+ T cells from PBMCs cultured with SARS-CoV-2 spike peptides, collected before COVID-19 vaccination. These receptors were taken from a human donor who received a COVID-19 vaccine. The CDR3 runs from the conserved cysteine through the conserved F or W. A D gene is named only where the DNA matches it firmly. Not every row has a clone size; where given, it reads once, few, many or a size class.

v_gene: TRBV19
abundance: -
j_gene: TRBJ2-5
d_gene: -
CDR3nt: TGTGCCAGTAGTCCTTTCCAGTTGGACGAGACCCAGTACTTC
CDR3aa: CASSPFQLDETQYF

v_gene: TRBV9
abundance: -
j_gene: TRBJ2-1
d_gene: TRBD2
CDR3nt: TGTGCCAGCAGCGTAACCCCATCTGGGCAGGGAGGGTACAATGAGCAGTTCTTC
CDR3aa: CASSVTPSGQGGYNEQFF

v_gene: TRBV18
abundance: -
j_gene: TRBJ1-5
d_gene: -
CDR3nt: TGTGCCAGCTCACGCAGTCAAAATCAGCCCCAGCATTTT
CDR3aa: CASSRSQNQPQHF

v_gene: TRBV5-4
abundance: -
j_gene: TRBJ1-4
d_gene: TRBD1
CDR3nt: TGTGCCAGCAGCCCGGGCGGGACAGATAATGAAAAACTGTTTTTT
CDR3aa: CASSPGGTDNEKLFF

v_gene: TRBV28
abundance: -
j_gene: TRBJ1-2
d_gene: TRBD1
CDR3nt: TGTGCCAGCAGTCCCTCCGGGACAGGGGTTGTGGGCTACACCTTC
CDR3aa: CASSPSGTGVVGYTF

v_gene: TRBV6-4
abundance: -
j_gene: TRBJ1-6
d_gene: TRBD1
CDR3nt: TGTGCCAGCAGTGTCGAGGGGGCCACGCCACCCCTCCACTTT
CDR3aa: CASSVEGATPPLHF

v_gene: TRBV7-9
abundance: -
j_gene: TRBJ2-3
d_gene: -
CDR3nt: TGTGCCAGCAGCGCCTCCACAGATACGCAGTATTTT
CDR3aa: CASSASTDTQYF

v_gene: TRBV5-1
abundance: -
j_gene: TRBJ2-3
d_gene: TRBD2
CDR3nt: TGCGCCAGCAGCGGGGGGGATCAACCGGGAGATACGCAGTATTTT
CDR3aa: CASSGGDQPGDTQYF

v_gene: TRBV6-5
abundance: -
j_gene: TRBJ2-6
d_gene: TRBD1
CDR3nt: TGTGCCGGACAGGTGAGCTCTGGGGCCAACGTCCTGACTTTC
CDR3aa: CAGQVSSGANVLTF

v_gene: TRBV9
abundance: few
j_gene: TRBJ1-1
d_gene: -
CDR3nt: TGTGCCAGCAGCGTAGGAGCTAACACTGAAGCTTTCTTT
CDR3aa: CASSVGANTEAFF

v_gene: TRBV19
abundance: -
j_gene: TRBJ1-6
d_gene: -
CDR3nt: TGTGCCAGTAGTATAGTCGGGGGTCGTCGCTTGGGTTCACCCCTCCACTTT
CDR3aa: CASSIVGGRRLGSPLHF

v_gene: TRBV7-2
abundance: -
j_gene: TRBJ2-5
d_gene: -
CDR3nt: TGTGCCAGCAGCCCCGGGACAAGTATCCAAGAGACCCAGTACTTC
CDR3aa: CASSPGTSIQETQYF

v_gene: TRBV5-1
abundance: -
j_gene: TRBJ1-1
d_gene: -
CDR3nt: TGCGCCAGCAGCTTGGGGCCGAACACTGAAGCTTTCTTT
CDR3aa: CASSLGPNTEAFF

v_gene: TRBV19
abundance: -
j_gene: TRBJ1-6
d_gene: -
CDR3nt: TGTGCCAGTAGTTACAGAAGCTCCTATAATTCACCCCTCCACTTT
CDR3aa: CASSYRSSYNSPLHF

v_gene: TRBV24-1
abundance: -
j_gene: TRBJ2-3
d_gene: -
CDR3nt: TGTGCCACCAGTGCGCAGGTTACTAGCACAGATACGCAGTATTTT
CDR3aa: CATSAQVTSTDTQYF

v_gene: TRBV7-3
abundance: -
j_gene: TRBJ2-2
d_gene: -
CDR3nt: TGTGCCAGCAGCCGACTCGCGAACACCGGGGAGCTGTTTTTT
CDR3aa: CASSRLANTGELFF

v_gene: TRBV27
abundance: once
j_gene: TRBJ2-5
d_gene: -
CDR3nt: TGTGCCAGCAGCGCAGGACAGATCCAAGAGACCCAGTACTTC
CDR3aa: CASSAGQIQETQYF

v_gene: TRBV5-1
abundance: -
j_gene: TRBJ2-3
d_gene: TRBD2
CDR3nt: TGCGCCAGCAGCTTGGAGGGACTAGCCGTTGGGGATACGCAGTATTTT
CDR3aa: CASSLEGLAVGDTQYF

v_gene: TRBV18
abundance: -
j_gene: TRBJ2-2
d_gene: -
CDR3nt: TGTGCCAGCTCACCAAGAAAAATCACGGGGCCCGGGGAGCTGTTTTTT
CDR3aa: CASSPRKITGPGELFF

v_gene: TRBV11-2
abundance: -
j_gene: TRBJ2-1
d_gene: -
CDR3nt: TGTGCCAGCAGCTTAGATCCGGGATATGAGCAGTTCTTC
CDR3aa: CASSLDPGYEQFF

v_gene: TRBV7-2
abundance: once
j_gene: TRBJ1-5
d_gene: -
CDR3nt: TGTGCCAGCAGCTTAGCAAATGGCAATCAGCCCCAGCATTTT
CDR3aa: CASSLANGNQPQHF

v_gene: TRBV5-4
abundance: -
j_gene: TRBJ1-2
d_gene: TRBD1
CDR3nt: TGTGCCAGCAGCGGCGCCGGGACAGCTAACTATGGCTACACCTTC
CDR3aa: CASSGAGTANYGYTF

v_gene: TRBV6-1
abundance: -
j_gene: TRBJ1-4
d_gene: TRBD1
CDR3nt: TGTGCCAGCCGTGACAGGGCGGAAAAACTGTTTTTT
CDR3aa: CASRDRAEKLFF

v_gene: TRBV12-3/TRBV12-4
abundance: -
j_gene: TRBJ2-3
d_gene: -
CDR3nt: TGTGCCAGCAGTTTATGGGGAGGTACGCAGTATTTT
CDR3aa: CASSLWGGTQYF

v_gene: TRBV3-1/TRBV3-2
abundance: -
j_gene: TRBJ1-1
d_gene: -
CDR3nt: TGTGCCAGCAGCCGGGCGGGCTTAAACACTGAAGCTTTCTTT
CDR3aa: CASSRAGLNTEAFF

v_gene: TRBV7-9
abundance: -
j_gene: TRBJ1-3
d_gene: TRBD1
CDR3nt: TGTGCCAGCAGCTTACTGCCAGATGGGCCCGGGGCCACAGGGGATTTT
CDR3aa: CASSLLPDGPGATGDF

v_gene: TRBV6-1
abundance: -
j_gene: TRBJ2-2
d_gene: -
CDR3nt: TGTGCCAGCAGTGAAGACCCTGCGAACACCGGGGAGCTGTTTTTT
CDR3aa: CASSEDPANTGELFF

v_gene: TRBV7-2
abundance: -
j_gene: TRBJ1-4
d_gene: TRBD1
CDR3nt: TGTGCCAGCAGCTCCAGGACAGGGTTAGAAAAACTGTTTTTT
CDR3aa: CASSSRTGLEKLFF

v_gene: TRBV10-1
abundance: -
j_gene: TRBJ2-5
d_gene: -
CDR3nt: TGCGCCAGCAGTATAGGGCCAGGGGACGCCCAAGAGACCCAGTACTTC
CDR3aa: CASSIGPGDAQETQYF

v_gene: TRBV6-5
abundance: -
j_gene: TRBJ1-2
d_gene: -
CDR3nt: TGTGCCAGCAGTACCCAGGACGGGAACAACTATGGCTACACCTTC
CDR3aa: CASSTQDGNNYGYTF

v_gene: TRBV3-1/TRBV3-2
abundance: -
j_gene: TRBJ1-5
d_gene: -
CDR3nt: TGTGCCAGCAGCCAAGGGACCGGCTATAGCAATCAGCCCCAGCATTTT
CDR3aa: CASSQGTGYSNQPQHF

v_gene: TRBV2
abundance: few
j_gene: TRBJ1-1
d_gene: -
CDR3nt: TGTGCCAGCAGTGAAGCGCTAAGGTTCGGGGGATTAGGGAACACTGAAGCTTTCTTT
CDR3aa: CASSEALRFGGLGNTEAFF

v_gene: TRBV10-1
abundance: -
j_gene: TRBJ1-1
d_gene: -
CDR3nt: TGCGCCAGCAGTGACGGGGGATCGGCTGAAGCTTTCTTT
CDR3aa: CASSDGGSAEAFF

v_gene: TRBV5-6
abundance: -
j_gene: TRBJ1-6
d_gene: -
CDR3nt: TGTGCCAGCAGCTCCCAGGGTGGTGGCTATAATTCACCCCTCCACTTT
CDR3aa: CASSSQGGGYNSPLHF

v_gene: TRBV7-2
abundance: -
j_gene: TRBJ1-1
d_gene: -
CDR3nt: TGTGCCAGCAGCTACGTACAGAACACTGAAGCTTTCTTT
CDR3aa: CASSYVQNTEAFF

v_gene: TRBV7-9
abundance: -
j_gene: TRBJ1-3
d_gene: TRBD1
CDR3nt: TGTGCCAGCAGCGCGACAGGGGATGGCTCTGGAAACACCATATATTTT
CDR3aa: CASSATGDGSGNTIYF

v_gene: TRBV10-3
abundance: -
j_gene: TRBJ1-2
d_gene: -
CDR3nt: TGTGCCATCAGTGTGGACGGAGTCCTCTCGTCGGGTGGCTACACCTTC
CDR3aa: CAISVDGVLSSGGYTF

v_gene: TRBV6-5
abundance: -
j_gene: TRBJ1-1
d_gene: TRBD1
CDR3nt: TGTGCCAGCAGTTTAGACAGGGGGCGGAAAACTGAAGCTTTCTTT
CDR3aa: CASSLDRGRKTEAFF

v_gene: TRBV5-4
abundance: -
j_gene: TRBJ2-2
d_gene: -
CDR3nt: TGTGCCAGCAGCTCGCCGACAGGACCGCGAACCGGGGAGCTGTTTTTT
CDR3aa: CASSSPTGPRTGELFF

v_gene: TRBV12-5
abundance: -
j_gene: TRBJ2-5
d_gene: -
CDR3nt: TGTGCTAGTGGTTTGGTCTCGATTGGGGAGACCCAGTACTTC
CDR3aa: CASGLVSIGETQYF

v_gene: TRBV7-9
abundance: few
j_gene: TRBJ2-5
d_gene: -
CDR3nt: TGTGCCAGCAGCCCCAGACGGCGAGAGACCCAGTACTTC
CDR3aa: CASSPRRRETQYF